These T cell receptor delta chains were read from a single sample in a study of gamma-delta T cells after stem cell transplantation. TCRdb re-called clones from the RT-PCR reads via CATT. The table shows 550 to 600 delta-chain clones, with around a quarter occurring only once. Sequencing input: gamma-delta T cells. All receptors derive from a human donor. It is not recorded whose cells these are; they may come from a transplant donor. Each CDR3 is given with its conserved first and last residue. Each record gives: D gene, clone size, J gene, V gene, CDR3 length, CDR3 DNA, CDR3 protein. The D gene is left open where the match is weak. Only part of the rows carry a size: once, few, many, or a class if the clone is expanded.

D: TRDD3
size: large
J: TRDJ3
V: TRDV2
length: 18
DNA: TGTGCCTGTGACAGGATGGGGGAAGCGACCTGGGACACCCGACAGATGTTTTTC
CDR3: CACDRMGEATWDTRQMFF

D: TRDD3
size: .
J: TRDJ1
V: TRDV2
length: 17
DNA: TGTGCCTGTGACATGGTGGGGGATAAAGGAGCGGGCGATAAACTCATCTTT
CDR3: CACDMVGDKGAGDKLIF

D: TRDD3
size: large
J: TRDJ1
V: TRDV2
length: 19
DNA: TGTGCCTGTGACACACTGGGGGAAACGACCGTGAGCCTCACCGATAAACTCATCTTT
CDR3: CACDTLGETTVSLTDKLIF

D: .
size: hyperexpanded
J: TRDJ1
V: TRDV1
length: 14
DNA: TGTGCTCTTGGACGAGGGATCCCTCACCTTAAACTCATCTTT
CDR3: CALGRGIPHLKLIF

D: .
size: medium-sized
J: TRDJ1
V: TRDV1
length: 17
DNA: TGTGCTCTTGGGGAACCGATACTCTTGGGGGTCGCCGATAAACTCATCTTT
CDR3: CALGEPILLGVADKLIF

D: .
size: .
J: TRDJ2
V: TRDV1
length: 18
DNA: TGTGCTCTTGGGGAGTCCTGGGGCAACTGGGTAAGGACAGCGCAACTCTTCTTT
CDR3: CALGESWGNWVRTAQLFF

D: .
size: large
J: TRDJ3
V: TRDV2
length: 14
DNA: TGTGCCTGGGGGTACTTCGCTAGGGCCCGACAGATGTTTTTC
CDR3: CAWGYFARARQMFF

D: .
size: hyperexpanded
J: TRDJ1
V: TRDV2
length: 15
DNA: TGTGCCTGTGACACCCTGCAAAGGGACACCGATAAACTCATCTTT
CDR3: CACDTLQRDTDKLIF

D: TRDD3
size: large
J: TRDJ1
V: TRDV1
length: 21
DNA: TGTGCTCTTGGGGAACCTACTACGTGGGGGATACTTATAGGGTACACCGATAAACTCATCTTT
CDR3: CALGEPTTWGILIGYTDKLIF

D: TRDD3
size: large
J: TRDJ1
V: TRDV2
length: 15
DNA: TGTGCCTGCGACGTACTGGGGGATACGACCGATAAACTCATCTTT
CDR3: CACDVLGDTTDKLIF

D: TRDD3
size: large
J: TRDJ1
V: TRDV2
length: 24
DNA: TGTGCCTGTGAAGGGCCTCTTACTGGGGGTCCCCGGACCGAAGTCGGGGGGAACACCGATAAACTCATCTTT
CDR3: CACEGPLTGGPRTEVGGNTDKLIF

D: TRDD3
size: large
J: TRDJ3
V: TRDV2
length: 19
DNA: TGTGCCTGTGACTCTCTGGGGGACCGAAGCTCCTGGGACACCCGACAGATGTTTTTC
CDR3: CACDSLGDRSSWDTRQMFF

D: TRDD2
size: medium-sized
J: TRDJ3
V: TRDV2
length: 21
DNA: TGTGCCTGTGACAGAGTTCCTACGCCGAAAAACCTATCCTGGGACACCCGACAGATGTTTTTC
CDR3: CACDRVPTPKNLSWDTRQMFF

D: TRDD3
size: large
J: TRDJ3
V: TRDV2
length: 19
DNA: TGTGCCTGTGACACTACTGGGGGATACACCGCCTGGGACACCCGACAGATGTTTTTC
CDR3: CACDTTGGYTAWDTRQMFF

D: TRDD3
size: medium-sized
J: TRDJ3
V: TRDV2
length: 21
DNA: TGTGCCTGTGACACCGCTACTGGGGGATATCCAAGCTCCTGGGACACCCGACAGATGTTTTTC
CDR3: CACDTATGGYPSSWDTRQMFF

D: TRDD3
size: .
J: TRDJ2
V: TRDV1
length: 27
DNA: TGTGCTCTTGGGGAACTCCAGACCCCTTGGGCCTTCCCCCCACGTACTGGGGGTCCAGCTTTGACAGCACAACTCTTCTTT
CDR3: CALGELQTPWAFPPRTGGPALTAQLFF

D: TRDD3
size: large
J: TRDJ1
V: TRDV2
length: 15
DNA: TGTGCCTGTGAGCCCCTACTGGGGGACACCGATAAACTCATCTTT
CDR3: CACEPLLGDTDKLIF

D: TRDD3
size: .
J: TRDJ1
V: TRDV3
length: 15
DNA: TGTGCCTTTAAGAGGGGAGGAGGGATACGGAAGGGACTCATCTTT
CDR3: CAFKRGGGIRKGLIF

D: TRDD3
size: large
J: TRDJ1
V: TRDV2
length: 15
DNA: TGTGCCTGTGTCCTACTGGGGGATGCGGCCGATAAACTCATCTTT
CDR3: CACVLLGDAADKLIF

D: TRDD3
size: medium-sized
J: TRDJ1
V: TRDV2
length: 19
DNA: TGTGCCTGTGACACATTAGGTGGCCGTACTGGGGGATACGCCGATAAACTCATCTTT
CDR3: CACDTLGGRTGGYADKLIF

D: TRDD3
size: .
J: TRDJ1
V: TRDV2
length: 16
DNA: TGTGCCTGTGACAATCTCCTGGGGGATTCCACCGATAAACTCATCTTT
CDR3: CACDNLLGDSTDKLIF

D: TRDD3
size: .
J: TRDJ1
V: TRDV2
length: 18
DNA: TGTGCCTGTGACACGGGCAACTGGGGGATACCGGACACCGATAAACTCATCTTT
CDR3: CACDTGNWGIPDTDKLIF

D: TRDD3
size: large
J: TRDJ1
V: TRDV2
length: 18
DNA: TGTGCCTGTGACCCCCTCAAACTGGGGGATAATCACACCGATAAACTCATCTTT
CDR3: CACDPLKLGDNHTDKLIF

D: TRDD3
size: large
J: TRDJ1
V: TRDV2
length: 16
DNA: TGTGCCTGTGATTTACTGGGGGCTCAGTACACCGATAAACTCATCTTT
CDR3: CACDLLGAQYTDKLIF

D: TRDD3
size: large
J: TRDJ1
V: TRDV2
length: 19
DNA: TGTGCCTGTGACCCAGTCGGTACTGGGGGATACAAGTACACCGATAAACTCATCTTT
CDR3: CACDPVGTGGYKYTDKLIF

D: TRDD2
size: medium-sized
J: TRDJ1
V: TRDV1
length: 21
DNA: TGTGCTCTTGGGCTACTTCAGCCTTCCTACGCCCTGGGGCCTAGGCCCGATAAACTCATCTTT
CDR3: CALGLLQPSYALGPRPDKLIF

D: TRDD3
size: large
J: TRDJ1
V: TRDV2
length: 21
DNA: TGTGCCTGTGCGCCCCTGGGCGGGGTGAGAGAAGGGGATACGCTCACCGATAAACTCATCTTT
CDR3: CACAPLGGVREGDTLTDKLIF

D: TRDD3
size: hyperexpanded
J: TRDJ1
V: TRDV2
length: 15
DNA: TGTGCCTGTGACAGACTGGGGGATTCCACCGATAAACTCATCTTT
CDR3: CACDRLGDSTDKLIF

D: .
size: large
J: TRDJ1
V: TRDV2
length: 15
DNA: TGTGCCTGTGACACCTTAGGGGAATACACCGATAAACTCATCTTT
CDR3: CACDTLGEYTDKLIF

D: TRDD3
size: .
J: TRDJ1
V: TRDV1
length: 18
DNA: TGTGCTCTTGGGGAACTTCTCCAATATCCAGTACTGGGGGAGAAACTCATCTTT
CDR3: CALGELLQYPVLGEKLIF

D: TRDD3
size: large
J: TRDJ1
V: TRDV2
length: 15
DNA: TGTGCCTGTGACCCACTGGGGGATTTACCCGATAAACTCATCTTT
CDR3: CACDPLGDLPDKLIF

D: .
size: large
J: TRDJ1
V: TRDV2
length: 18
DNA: TGTGCCTGTGAAGTATTGAAACCCCATGTTCTGGGAGACGATAAACTCATCTTT
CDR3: CACEVLKPHVLGDDKLIF

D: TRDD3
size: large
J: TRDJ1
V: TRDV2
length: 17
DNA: TGTGCCTGTGACGCCCTTCCCGTATTGGGGGATACCGATAAACTCATCTTT
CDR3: CACDALPVLGDTDKLIF

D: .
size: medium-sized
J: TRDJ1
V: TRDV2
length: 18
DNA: TGTGCCTGTGACACCCTGGGGATCCCGAAATTCGACACCGATAAACTCATCTTT
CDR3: CACDTLGIPKFDTDKLIF

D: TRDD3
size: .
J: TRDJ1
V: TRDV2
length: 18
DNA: TGTGCCTGTGACACCGTGAGGGGGATACGTAAAAGTACCGATAAACTCATCTTT
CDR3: CACDTVRGIRKSTDKLIF

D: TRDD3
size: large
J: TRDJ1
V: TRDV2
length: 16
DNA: TGTGCCTGTGACCCGCTTACTGGGGGGTACACCGATAAACTCATCTTT
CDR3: CACDPLTGGYTDKLIF

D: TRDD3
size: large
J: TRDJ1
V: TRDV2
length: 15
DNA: TGTGCCTGTGACGGCCTGGGGGATACGAACGATAAACTCATCTTT
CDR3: CACDGLGDTNDKLIF

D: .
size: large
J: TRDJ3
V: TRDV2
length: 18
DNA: TGTGCCTGTGACACCTGGGGGGACCGCTCCTGGGACACCCGACAGATGTTTTTC
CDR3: CACDTWGDRSWDTRQMFF

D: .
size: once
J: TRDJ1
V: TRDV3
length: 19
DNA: TGTGCCTTACTAGGCCTTCCTACACTAGGTTGGGGGATCACCGATAAACTCATCTTT
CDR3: CALLGLPTLGWGITDKLIF

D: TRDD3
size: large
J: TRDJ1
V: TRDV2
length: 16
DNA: TGTGCCTGTGACATACTGGGGGACCAGGGTGGCTGGAAACTCATCTTT
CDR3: CACDILGDQGGWKLIF

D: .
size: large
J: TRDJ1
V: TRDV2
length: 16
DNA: TGTGCCTGTGACACCGTAGGGACTCCCCTCACCGATAAACTCATCTTT
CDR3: CACDTVGTPLTDKLIF

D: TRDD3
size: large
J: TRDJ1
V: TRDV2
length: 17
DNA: TGTGCCTGTGACCTACTGGGGGATAAACAGGGCACCGATAAACTCATCTTT
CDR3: CACDLLGDKQGTDKLIF

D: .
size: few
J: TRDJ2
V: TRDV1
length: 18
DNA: TGTGCTCTTGGGGGACCCCGAGGCGGGGGAGGGACGACAGCACAACTCTTCTTT
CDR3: CALGGPRGGGGTTAQLFF

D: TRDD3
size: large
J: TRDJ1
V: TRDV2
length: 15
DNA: TGTGCCTGCCAGGTACTGGGGGATACGCCCGATAAACTCATCTTT
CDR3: CACQVLGDTPDKLIF

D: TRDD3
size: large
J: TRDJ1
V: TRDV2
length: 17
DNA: TGTGCCTGTGACATCCTAACTGGGGGACAATTCACCGATAAACTCATCTTT
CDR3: CACDILTGGQFTDKLIF

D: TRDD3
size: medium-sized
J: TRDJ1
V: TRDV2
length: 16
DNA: TGTGCCTGTGACACCCTGGGGGATAGCCTACAGGATAAACTCATCTTT
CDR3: CACDTLGDSLQDKLIF

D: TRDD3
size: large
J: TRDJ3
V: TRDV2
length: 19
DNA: TGTGCCTGTGACACCTTGGGGGATACGGACTCCTGGGACACCCGACAGATGTTTTTC
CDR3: CACDTLGDTDSWDTRQMFF

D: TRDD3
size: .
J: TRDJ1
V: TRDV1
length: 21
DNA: TGTGCTCTTGGGGAAAGGTTGGATTCCTGGGGGATACGCGGTTACACCGATAAACTCATCTTT
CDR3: CALGERLDSWGIRGYTDKLIF

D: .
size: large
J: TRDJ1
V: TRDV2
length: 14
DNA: TGTGCCTGTGACCCTATGGGGATTTCCGATAAACTCATCTTT
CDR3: CACDPMGISDKLIF

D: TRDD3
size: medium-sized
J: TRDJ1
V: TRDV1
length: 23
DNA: TGTGCTCTTGGGGAAAATTCTCCGAGTTACTGGGGGATATTTGAGGGGTACACCGATAAACTCATCTTT
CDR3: CALGENSPSYWGIFEGYTDKLIF

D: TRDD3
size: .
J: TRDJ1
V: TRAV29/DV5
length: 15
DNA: TGTGCAGCAAGCCACTGGGGACTGTACACCGATAAACTCATCTTT
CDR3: CAASHWGLYTDKLIF

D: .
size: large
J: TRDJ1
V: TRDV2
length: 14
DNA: TGTGCCTGTGACACCGTGGGGCAAACCGATAAACTCATCTTT
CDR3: CACDTVGQTDKLIF

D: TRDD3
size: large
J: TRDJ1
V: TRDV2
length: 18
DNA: TGTGCCTGTGACCCACTATACGGGGGATACACTTACACCGATAAACTCATCTTT
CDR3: CACDPLYGGYTYTDKLIF